This T cell receptor (beta chain) was captured by sequencing in a study of response to subunit inactivated influenza vaccine. From the RT-PCR reads, TCRdb called clonotypes with MiXCR, one entry per CDR3 protein. This table holds about 830,000 distinct CDR3 sequences, less than 20% found once. Losses at the gene ends were 0 bases for V and 5 bases for J; bases not matched to a gene: 10. CDR1 and CDR2 from the germline V gene are SGHRS and YFSETQ. The CDR3 is made up of 16 amino acids. The source of this sequence is a man aged 50-60 years who received an inactivated influenza vaccine. The sample was PBMCs from blood, taken roughly 5 days after vaccination. V gene TRBV5-1 combines with J gene TRBJ2-7; 8 positions match TRBD1. The CDR3 protein is CASSLERPGGGDEQYF. The CDR3 region has the DNA TGCGCCAGCAGCTTGGAACGTCCAGGGGGCGGCGACGAGCAGTACTTC.